These T cell receptor beta chains were read from a single sample in a study of response to subunit inactivated influenza vaccine. Each CDR3 protein is one row after TCRdb ran MiXCR on the RT-PCR reads. In the table there are hundreds of thousands of distinct CDR3 sequences, less than 10% of which are singletons. The sequenced sample was PBMCs from blood, obtained 23 months after vaccination. The source is a man between 50 and 69 years old who received an inactivated influenza vaccine. The CDR3 runs from the conserved cysteine through the conserved F or W. The D gene is left open where the match is weak. Not all rows give a size; the values are once, few, many and, for expanded clones, a class.

clone size	D gene	V gene	J gene	CDR3 DNA	CDR3 protein
NA	NA	TRBV10-3	TRBJ2-2	TGTGCCATCAGTGAGGAGGGACCCGGGGAGCTGTTTTTT	CAISEEGPGELFF
NA	TRBD1	TRBV20-1	TRBJ1-1	TGCAGTGCTAGACCTCGGGACAGATACACTGAAGCTTTCTTT	CSARPRDRYTEAFF
NA	NA	TRBV27	TRBJ2-1	TGTGCCAGCAGTTTAAAGTCGGGGGAGCACTACAATGAGCAGTTCTTC	CASSLKSGEHYNEQFF
NA	TRBD2	TRBV6-5	TRBJ2-7	TGTGCCAGCAGTTACTCCAGGACTAGCGGGTCCTACGAGCAGTACTTC	CASSYSRTSGSYEQYF
many	NA	TRBV7-9	TRBJ1-1	TGTGCCAGCAGCTCCCCGCAGAACACTGAAGCTTTCTTT	CASSSPQNTEAFF
NA	TRBD1	TRBV5-1	TRBJ1-1	TGCGCCAGCAGCCTGGGACAGGGGAAGGTCACTGAAGCTTTCTTT	CASSLGQGKVTEAFF
many	TRBD1	TRBV20-1	TRBJ2-7	TGCAGTGCTGCCGGGACAGGGTCTCCCTACGAGCAGTACTTC	CSAAGTGSPYEQYF
many	NA	TRBV5-1	TRBJ2-7	TGCGCCAGCAGCTTCGACTATCCCGCGTACGAGCAGTACTTC	CASSFDYPAYEQYF
many	NA	TRBV7-9	TRBJ2-1	TGTGCCAGCAGCTTAATGGGTGGGATGGCCAATGAGCAGTTCTTC	CASSLMGGMANEQFF
few	NA	TRBV5-1	TRBJ1-2	TGCGCCAGCAGCTTGGACCTGGGAGGCCCCTATGGCTACACCTTC	CASSLDLGGPYGYTF
NA	TRBD2	TRBV28	TRBJ2-7	TGTGCCAGCAGTTTATCCCTAGCGGGAACCAACTCCTACGAGCAGTACTTC	CASSLSLAGTNSYEQYF
few	TRBD2	TRBV10-3	TRBJ2-1	TGTGCCATCAGTGAGTCAGGGACTAGCGGGAGCGGGGAGCAGTTCTTC	CAISESGTSGSGEQFF
few	NA	TRBV4-3	TRBJ2-7	TGCGCCAGCAGCCAAGATGCCGAGTGGTTCTACGAGCAGTACTTC	CASSQDAEWFYEQYF
few	NA	TRBV7-8	TRBJ2-2	TGTGCCAGCAGTCGGGGCCACGCGAACACCGGGGAGCTGTTTTTT	CASSRGHANTGELFF
NA	TRBD2	TRBV6-2/TRBV6-3	TRBJ2-1	TGTGCCAGCAGTCCTAGCGGGAGCGCCGACAATAAGCAGTTCTTC	CASSPSGSADNKQFF
few	NA	TRBV12-3/TRBV12-4	TRBJ2-2	TGTGCCAGCAGGGTCGGTTGGACCGGGGAGCTGTTTTTT	CASRVGWTGELFF
NA	NA	TRBV7-9	TRBJ2-5	TGTGCCAGCAGCATCCGTTTGACAGGAGGAGAGACCCAGTACTTC	CASSIRLTGGETQYF